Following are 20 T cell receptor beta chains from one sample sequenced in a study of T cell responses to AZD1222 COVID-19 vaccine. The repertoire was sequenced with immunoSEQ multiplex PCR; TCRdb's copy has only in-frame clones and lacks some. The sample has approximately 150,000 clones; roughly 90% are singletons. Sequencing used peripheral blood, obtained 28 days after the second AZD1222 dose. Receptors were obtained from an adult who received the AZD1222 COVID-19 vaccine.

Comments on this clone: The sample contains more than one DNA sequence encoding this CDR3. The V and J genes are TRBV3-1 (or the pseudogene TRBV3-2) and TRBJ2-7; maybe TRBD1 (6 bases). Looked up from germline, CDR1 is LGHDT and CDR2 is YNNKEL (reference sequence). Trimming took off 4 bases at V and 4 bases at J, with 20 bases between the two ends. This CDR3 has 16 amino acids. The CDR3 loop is CASSRVQGQGPYEQYF. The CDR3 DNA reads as TGTGCCAGCAGCCGTGTCCAAGGGCAGGGGCCGTACGAGCAGTACTTC.

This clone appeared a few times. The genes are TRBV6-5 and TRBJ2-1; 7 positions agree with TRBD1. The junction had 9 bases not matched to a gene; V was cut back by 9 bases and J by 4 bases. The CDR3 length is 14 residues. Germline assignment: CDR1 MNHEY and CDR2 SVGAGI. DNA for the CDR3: TGTGCCAGTCGTTTCGGGACAGATTACAATGAGCAGTTCTTC. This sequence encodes CASRFGTDYNEQFF.

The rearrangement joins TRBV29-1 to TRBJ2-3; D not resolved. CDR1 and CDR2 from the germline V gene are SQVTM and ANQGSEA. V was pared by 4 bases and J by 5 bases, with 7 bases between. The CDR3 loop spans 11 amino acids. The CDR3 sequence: CSVGERDTQYF. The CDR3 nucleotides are TGCAGCGTTGGCGAAAGAGATACGCAGTATTTT.

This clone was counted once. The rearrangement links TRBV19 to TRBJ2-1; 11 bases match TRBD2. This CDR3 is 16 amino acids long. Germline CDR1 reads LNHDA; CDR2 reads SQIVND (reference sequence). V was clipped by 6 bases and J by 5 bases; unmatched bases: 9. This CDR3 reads CASRTTSGGTDNEQFF. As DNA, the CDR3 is TGTGCCAGTAGAACCACTAGCGGGGGAACCGACAATGAGCAGTTCTTC.

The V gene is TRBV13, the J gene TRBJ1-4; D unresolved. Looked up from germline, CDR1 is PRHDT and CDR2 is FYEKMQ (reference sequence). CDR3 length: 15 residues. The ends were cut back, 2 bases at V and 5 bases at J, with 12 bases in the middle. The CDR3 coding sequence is TGTGCCAGCAGCTTAAAGAAGGCGCTCAATGAAAAACTGTTTTTT. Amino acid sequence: CASSLKKALNEKLFF.

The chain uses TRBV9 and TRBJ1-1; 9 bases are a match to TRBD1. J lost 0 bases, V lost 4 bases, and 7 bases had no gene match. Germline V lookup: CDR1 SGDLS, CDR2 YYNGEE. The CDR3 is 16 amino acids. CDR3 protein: CASSSGTGRLNTEAFF. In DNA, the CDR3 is TGTGCCAGCAGCTCCGGGACAGGGCGGCTGAACACTGAAGCTTTCTTT.

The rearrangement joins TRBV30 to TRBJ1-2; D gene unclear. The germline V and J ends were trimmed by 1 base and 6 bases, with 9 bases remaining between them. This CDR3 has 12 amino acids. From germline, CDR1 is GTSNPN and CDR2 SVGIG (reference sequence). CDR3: CAWSEGRDGYTF. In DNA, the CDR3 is TGTGCCTGGAGTGAAGGGCGAGATGGCTACACCTTC.

Written as DNA, the CDR3 is TGTGCCTGGAGGCGAGGGCTCACTGAAGCTTTCTTT. Its translation is CAWRRGLTEAFF. The V gene is TRBV30, the J gene TRBJ1-1; D call uncertain. Trimming shortened V by 3 bases and J by 4 bases, and 9 bases separated the two germline ends. The CDR3 has 12 amino acids. Looked up from germline, CDR1 is GTSNPN and CDR2 is SVGIG (reference sequence). The complete variable domain, with remaining parts taken from reference TRBV30 and TRBJ1-1, reads SQTIHQWPATLVQPVGSPLSLECTVEGTSNPNLYWYRQAAGRGLQLLFYSVGIGQISSEVPQNLSASRPQDRQFILSSKKLLLSDSGFYLCAWRRGLTEAFFGQGTRLTVV.

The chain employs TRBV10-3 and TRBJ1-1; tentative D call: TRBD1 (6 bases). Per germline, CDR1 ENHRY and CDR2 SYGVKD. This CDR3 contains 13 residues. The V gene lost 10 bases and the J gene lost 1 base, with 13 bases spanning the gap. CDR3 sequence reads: CATTQGENTEAFF. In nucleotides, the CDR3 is TGTGCCACCACACAGGGAGAGAACACTGAAGCTTTCTTT.

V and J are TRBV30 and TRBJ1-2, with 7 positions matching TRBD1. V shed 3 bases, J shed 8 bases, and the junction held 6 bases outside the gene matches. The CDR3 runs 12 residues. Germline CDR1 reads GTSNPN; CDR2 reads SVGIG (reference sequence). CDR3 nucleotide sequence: TGTGCCTGGAGGAGGGGGCCAGGCGGCTACACCTTC. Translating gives CAWRRGPGGYTF.

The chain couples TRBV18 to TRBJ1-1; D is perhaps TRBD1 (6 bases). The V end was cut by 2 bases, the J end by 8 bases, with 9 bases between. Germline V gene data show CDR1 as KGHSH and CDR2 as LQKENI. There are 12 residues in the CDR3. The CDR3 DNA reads TGTGCCAGCTCACCAGGGACACCCGAAGCTTTCTTT. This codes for CASSPGTPEAFF.

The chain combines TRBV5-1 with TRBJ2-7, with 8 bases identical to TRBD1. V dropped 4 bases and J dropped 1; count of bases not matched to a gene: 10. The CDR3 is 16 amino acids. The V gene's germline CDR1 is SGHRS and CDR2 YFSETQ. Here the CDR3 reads CASSPRGQGTSYEQYF. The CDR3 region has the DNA TGCGCCAGCAGCCCCAGAGGACAGGGAACTTCCTACGAGCAGTACTTC.

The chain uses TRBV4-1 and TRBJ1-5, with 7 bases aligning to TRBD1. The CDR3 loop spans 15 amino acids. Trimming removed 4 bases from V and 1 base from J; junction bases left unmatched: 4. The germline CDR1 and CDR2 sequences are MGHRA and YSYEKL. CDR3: CASSRSQGSNQPQHF. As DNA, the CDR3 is TGCGCCAGCAGCCGATCACAGGGGAGCAATCAGCCCCAGCATTTT.

The CDR3 is CASSPIARGENNEQFF. The CDR3 DNA reads TGTGCCAGCAGTCCGATTGCCAGGGGCGAGAACAATGAGCAGTTCTTC. The rearrangement joins TRBV28 to TRBJ2-1; tentatively, D is TRBD1 (6 bases). The ends were cut back, 5 bases at V and 5 bases at J, with 19 bases in the middle. The CDR3 sequence is 16 residues long. CDR1 and CDR2 from the germline V gene are MDHEN and SYDVKM.

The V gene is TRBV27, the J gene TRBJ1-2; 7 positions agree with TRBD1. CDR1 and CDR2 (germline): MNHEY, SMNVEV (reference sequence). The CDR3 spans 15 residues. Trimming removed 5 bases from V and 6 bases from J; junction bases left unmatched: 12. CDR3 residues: CASSPWDSLRDGYTF. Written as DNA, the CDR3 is TGTGCCAGCAGTCCGTGGGACAGTTTAAGGGATGGCTACACCTTC.

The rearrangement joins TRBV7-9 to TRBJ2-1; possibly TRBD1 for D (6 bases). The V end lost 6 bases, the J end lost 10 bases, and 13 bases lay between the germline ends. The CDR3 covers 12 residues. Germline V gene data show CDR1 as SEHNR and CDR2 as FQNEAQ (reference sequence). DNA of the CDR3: TGTGCCAGCAGTTCAGGGGTTGAGGAGCAGTTCTTC. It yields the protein CASSSGVEEQFF.

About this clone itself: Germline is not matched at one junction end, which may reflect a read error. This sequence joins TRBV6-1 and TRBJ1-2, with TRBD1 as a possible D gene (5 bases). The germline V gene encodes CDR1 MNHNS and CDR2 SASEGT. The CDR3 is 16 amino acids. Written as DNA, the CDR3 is TGTGCCAGCCGTGAGGAGACAGTTTACTCCCACTATGGCTACACCTTC. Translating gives CASREETVYSHYGYTF.

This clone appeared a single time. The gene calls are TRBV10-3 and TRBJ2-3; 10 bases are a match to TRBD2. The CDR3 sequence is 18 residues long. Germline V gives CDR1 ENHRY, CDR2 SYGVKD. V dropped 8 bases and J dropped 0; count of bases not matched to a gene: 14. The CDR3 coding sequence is TGTGCCATCGGTGGGGCTAGCGGGGGCTCACCTAGCACAGATACGCAGTATTTT. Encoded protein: CAIGGASGGSPSTDTQYF.

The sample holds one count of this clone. CDR3 nucleotide sequence: TGTGCCAGCAGCCAAGTGGGTAATGAGCAGTTCTTC. Translating it yields CASSQVGNEQFF. The chain employs TRBV14 and TRBJ2-1, with unresolved D. The CDR3 totals 12 residues. V dropped 1 base and J dropped 7 bases, with 5 bases sitting between them. In germline, CDR1 is SGHDN, CDR2 FVKESK.

The CDR3 is CASSSVAGANVLTF. CDR3 DNA sequence: TGTGCCAGCAGCTCCGTGGCCGGGGCCAACGTCCTGACTTTC. The chain couples TRBV6-6 to TRBJ2-6; no clear D gene. Germline loops: CDR1 MNHNY, CDR2 SVGAGI (reference sequence). This CDR3 region has 14 residues. V lost 6 bases and J lost 4, with 10 bases in between.